One sample yielded the 22 T cell receptor beta chains listed below, sequenced in a study of beta chain features in type 1 diabetes. All of the isolated RNA was reverse transcribed, so expressed TCRB transcripts were sequenced. Measured with immunoSEQ multiplex PCR; TCRdb has only the in-frame clones, and not every one. This sample has around 240,000 clones, with 9% to 10% found just once. Sample: naive CD4+ T cells from blood. These receptors were collected from a woman aged 18-29 years in good health.

This clone was detected only a few times. V usage is TRBV5-6 and J usage is TRBJ2-2; unclear D gene. Between the trimmed V and J ends, which lost 0 bases and 7 bases, there was a span of 7 bases. This CDR3 spans 13 amino acids. CDR1 and CDR2 from the germline V gene are SGHDT and YYEEEE. The DNA for the CDR3 is TGTGCCAGCAGCTTGGCCACGGGCGGGGAGCTGTTTTTT. Its translation: CASSLATGGELFF.

This clone was seen a few times. The genes are TRBV5-4 and TRBJ2-1, with D perhaps matching TRBD2 (5 bases). Trimming left V 3 bases short and J 4 bases short, with 5 bases between. The germline CDR1 and CDR2 sequences are SGHNT and YYREEE (reference sequence). This CDR3 is 12 amino acids long. The CDR3, as DNA: TGTGCCAGCAGCTGGACTTACAATGAGCAGTTCTTC. As protein: CASSWTYNEQFF.

The table lists this clone with a few counts. The J gene is TRBJ1-5, the V gene TRBV6-5, with D perhaps matching TRBD1 (5 bases). The V gene's germline CDR1 is MNHEY and CDR2 SVGAGI. V was cut by 9 bases and J by 0 bases, with 15 bases left in between. CDR3 length equals 15 residues. The CDR3 DNA follows: TGTGCCAGTTTGCCAGGGATTTATAGCAATCAGCCCCAGCATTTT. It translates to CASLPGIYSNQPQHF.

V and J are TRBV5-4 and TRBJ1-2; 10 nucleotides align to TRBD1. Germline V gives CDR1 SGHNT, CDR2 YYREEE (reference sequence). Losses at the gene ends were 6 bases for V and 0 bases for J; bases not matched to a gene: 14. The CDR3 is 18 residues long. This CDR3 is CASTPGGQGPRTNYGYTF. As DNA, the CDR3 is TGTGCCAGCACCCCTGGGGGACAGGGGCCGCGGACTAACTATGGCTACACCTTC.

This clone was observed a handful of times. The rearrangement uses TRBV18 and TRBJ2-7; TRBD1 aligns across 7 bases. This CDR3 is 13 amino acids long. Trimming took 1 base from V and 5 from J; bases not matched to a gene: 2. Germline CDR1 is KGHSH and CDR2 is LQKENI. CDR3 protein: CASSPRDSDEQYF. Written as DNA, the CDR3 is TGTGCCAGCTCACCACGGGACAGCGACGAGCAGTACTTC.

This clone has at least ten counts. This chain connects TRBV21-1 to TRBJ2-5; TRBD2 is taken as the D call from the table, unchecked against the DNA. TRBV21-1 is deemed a pseudogene. The CDR3 loop spans 13 amino acids. The CDR3 DNA reads as TGTGCCCAAGCCCGAGGGAAGGAAGAGACCCAGTACTTC. It is translated as CAQARGKEETQYF.

The chain couples TRBV5-1 to TRBJ1-1, with TRBD1 matching over 9 bases. V shed 3 bases, J shed 5 bases, and the junction held 5 bases outside the gene matches. There are 14 residues in the CDR3. Germline values: CDR1 SGHRS, CDR2 YFSETQ. CDR3 sequence: CASSSDRGWTEAFF. The CDR3 region has the DNA TGCGCCAGCAGCTCGGACAGGGGTTGGACTGAAGCTTTCTTT.

This chain links TRBV6-1 with TRBJ1-2; the D is unclear. This CDR3 has 14 amino acids. Trimming cost V 9 bases and J 4 bases, with 18 bases left between them. Germline V CDR1 and CDR2: MNHNS, SASEGT. The CDR3 loop is CASYWTSDGYGYTF. Written as DNA, the CDR3 is TGTGCCAGTTATTGGACTAGTGATGGCTATGGCTACACCTTC.

The chain is built from TRBV6-1 and TRBJ2-7; D perhaps matches TRBD2 (6 bases). Germline-derived CDR1 and CDR2 are MNHNS and SASEGT. The CDR3 loop spans 13 amino acids. V shed 8 bases and J shed 4 bases, with 15 bases lying between them. The CDR3 DNA is TGTGCCAGCTCCCTCGGGGGTTGGTACGAGCAGTACTTC. It encodes CASSLGGWYEQYF.

The V gene is TRBV29-1, the J gene TRBJ1-2, with 8 bases aligning to TRBD1. CDR1 SQVTM and CDR2 ANQGSEA come from the germline V gene. The ends lost 6 bases at V and 4 bases at J; junction bases unmatched: 7. CDR3 length equals 13 residues. The CDR3 spells CSVPDRDIYGYTF. The DNA of the CDR3 is TGCAGCGTCCCGGACAGGGACATCTATGGCTACACCTTC.

J is TRBJ2-1 and V is TRBV12-5, with TRBD1 matching 9 bases. Germline lookup yields CDR1 LGHNT and CDR2 FRNRAP. V trimming: 4 bases; J trimming: 8 bases; junction bases outside the gene matches: 9. The CDR3 extends over 15 amino acids. CDR3 in amino acids: CASGSHGTGQHEQFF. CDR3 nucleotides: TGTGCTAGTGGTTCCCACGGGACAGGGCAGCATGAGCAGTTCTTC.

A few counts support this clone. The J gene is TRBJ1-4, the V gene TRBV5-1; 8 nucleotides agree with TRBD1. Germline values: CDR1 SGHRS, CDR2 YFSETQ. The ends lost 4 bases at V and 4 bases at J; junction bases unmatched: 6. The CDR3 has 15 amino acids. CDR3 sequence (DNA): TGCGCCAGCAGCATTCAGGGGGCCGGTAATGAAAAACTGTTTTTT. It specifies CASSIQGAGNEKLFF. The whole variable domain, remainder taken from reference TRBV5-1 and TRBJ1-4, is KAGVTQTPRYLIKTRGQQVTLSCSPISGHRSVSWYQQTPGQGLQFLFEYFSETQRNKGNFPGRFSGRQFSNSRSEMNVSTLELGDSALYLCASSIQGAGNEKLFFGSGTQLSVL.

The chain links TRBV28 to TRBJ1-2; TRBD1 aligns across 8 bases. V gave up 11 bases and J gave up 5 bases; unmatched junction bases: 19. The CDR3 runs to 16 residues. Germline CDR1 MDHEN, CDR2 SYDVKM. The CDR3 DNA reads TGTGCCTGTAACCCCATAGACGACAGGGGACCTTATGGCTACACCTTC. Amino acids: CACNPIDDRGPYGYTF.

This clone was seen more than once but under ten times. The J gene is TRBJ1-2, the V gene TRBV28; no clear D gene. Trimming removed 3 bases from V and 4 bases from J, with 6 bases in between. Germline V gene data show CDR1 as MDHEN and CDR2 as SYDVKM. CDR3 length: 12 residues. The CDR3 here is CASSLGSYGYTF. The CDR3 nucleotides are TGTGCCAGCAGTTTGGGGAGCTATGGCTACACCTTC.

This clone was detected only a few times. The rearrangement uses TRBV18 and TRBJ2-7; TRBD2 agrees at 8 bases. Germline lookup yields CDR1 KGHSH and CDR2 LQKENI. V lost 3 bases to trimming and J lost 2 bases; unmatched junction nucleotides: 3. The CDR3 has 14 residues. The CDR3 region has the DNA TGTGCCAGCTCACCTTTAGCGGGGCCCTACGAGCAGTACTTC. Amino acid sequence: CASSPLAGPYEQYF.

A few counts support this clone. The chain links TRBV15 to TRBJ2-2; 10 positions match TRBD2. V shed 0 bases and J 7 bases; nucleotides not matched to a gene: 11. CDR1 LNHNV and CDR2 YYDKDF come from the germline V gene (reference sequence). The CDR3 totals 18 residues. CDR3 in amino acids: CATSRDSRLAGDGGELFF. CDR3 DNA: TGTGCCACCAGCAGAGATAGTAGGCTAGCGGGAGATGGCGGGGAGCTGTTTTTT.

The chain uses TRBV30 and TRBJ1-1; 7 bases match TRBD1. The V and J ends lost 7 bases and 3 bases, in that order; junction bases with no gene match: 8. The CDR3 has 13 amino acids. The germline CDR1 and CDR2 sequences are GTSNPN and SVGIG (reference sequence). CDR3 in DNA: TGTGCCTTTAGGATAGGGGGCTACACTGAAGCTTTCTTT. This codes for CAFRIGGYTEAFF.

The chain couples TRBV9 to TRBJ1-2; D is uncertain. This CDR3 contains 15 residues. Germline CDR1 and CDR2: SGDLS and YYNGEE. V was shortened by 3 bases and J by 3 bases, with 15 bases between the two germline ends. In DNA form, the CDR3 reads TGTGCCAGCAGCGAGAGGGCAGCCGGTCACTATGGCTACACCTTC. It specifies CASSERAAGHYGYTF. Looking up the rest from reference TRBV9 and TRBJ1-2 gives the full variable domain: DSGVTQTPKHLITATGQRVTLRCSPRSGDLSVYWYQQSLDQGLQFLIQYYNGEERAKGNILERFSAQQFPDLHSELNLSSLELGDSALYFCASSERAAGHYGYTFGSGTRLTVV.

With regard to this clone: One end of the junction does not line up with germline, which may come from a read error. The rearrangement joins TRBV7-3 to TRBJ2-6; a possible D gene is TRBD1 (5 bases). Germline loops: CDR1 SGHTA, CDR2 FQGTGA. This CDR3 has 14 amino acids. The CDR3 protein is CSSSLRGGANVLTF. In DNA form, the CDR3 reads TGTTCCAGCAGCTTAAGGGGCGGGGCCAACGTCCTGACTTTC.

A few counts support this clone. The chain links TRBV5-4 to TRBJ2-5, with TRBD2 matching over 9 bases. J lost 3 bases, V lost 4 bases, and 4 bases had no gene match. The germline CDR1 and CDR2 sequences are SGHNT and YYREEE (reference sequence). This CDR3 is 14 amino acids long. This chain's CDR3 is CASSPAGGKETQYF. Here the CDR3 DNA reads TGTGCCAGCAGCCCGGCGGGGGGGAAAGAGACCCAGTACTTC.

The chain combines TRBV4-2 with TRBJ2-1, with a possible D match to TRBD2 (7 bases). The CDR3 covers 15 residues. Per the germline V gene, CDR1 is LGHNA and CDR2 is YNFKEQ. V was pared by 1 base and J by 6 bases, with 13 bases between. Here the CDR3 reads CASSQGGGAFNEQFF. As DNA, the CDR3 is TGTGCCAGCAGCCAAGGAGGGGGGGCCTTCAATGAGCAGTTCTTC.

J is TRBJ1-4 and V is TRBV5-8, with D perhaps TRBD1 (5 bases). This CDR3 has 14 amino acids. The V end lost 1 base, the J end lost 5 bases, and 9 bases lay between the germline ends. Germline CDR1 is SGHTS and CDR2 is YDEGEE. This CDR3 reads CASSLRGINEKLFF. CDR3 nucleotide sequence: TGTGCCAGCAGCTTGCGGGGGATAAATGAAAAACTGTTTTTT.